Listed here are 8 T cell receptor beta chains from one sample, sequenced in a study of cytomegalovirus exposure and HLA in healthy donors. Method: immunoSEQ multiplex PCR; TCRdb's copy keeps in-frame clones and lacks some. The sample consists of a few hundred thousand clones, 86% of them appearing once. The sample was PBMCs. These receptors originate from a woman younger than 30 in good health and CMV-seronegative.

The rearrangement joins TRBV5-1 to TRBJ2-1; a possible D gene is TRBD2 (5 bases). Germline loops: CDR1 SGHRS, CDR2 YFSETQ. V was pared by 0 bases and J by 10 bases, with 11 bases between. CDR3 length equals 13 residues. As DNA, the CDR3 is TGCGCCAGCAGCTTGGAGATCTTAGCGGAGCAGTTCTTC. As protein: CASSLEILAEQFF.

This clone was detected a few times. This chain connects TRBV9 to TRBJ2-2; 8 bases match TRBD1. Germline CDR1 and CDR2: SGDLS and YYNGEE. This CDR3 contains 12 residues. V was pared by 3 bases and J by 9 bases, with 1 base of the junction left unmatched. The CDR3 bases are TGTGCCAGCAGCGCAGGGGGCAGGGAGCTGTTTTTT. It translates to CASSAGGRELFF.

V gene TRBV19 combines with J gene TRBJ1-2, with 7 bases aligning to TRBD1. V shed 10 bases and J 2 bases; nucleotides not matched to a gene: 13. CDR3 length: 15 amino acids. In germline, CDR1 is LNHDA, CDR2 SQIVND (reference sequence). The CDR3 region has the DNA TGTGCCACCCTCCGTCGACAGGGAAGGAACTATGGCTACACCTTC. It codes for CATLRRQGRNYGYTF.

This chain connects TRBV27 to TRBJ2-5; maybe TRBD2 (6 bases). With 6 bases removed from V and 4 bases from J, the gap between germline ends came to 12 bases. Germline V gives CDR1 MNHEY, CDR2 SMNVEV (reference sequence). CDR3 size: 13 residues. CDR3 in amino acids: CASRRTMRETQYF. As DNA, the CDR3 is TGTGCCAGCAGGAGGACTATGAGAGAGACCCAGTACTTC.

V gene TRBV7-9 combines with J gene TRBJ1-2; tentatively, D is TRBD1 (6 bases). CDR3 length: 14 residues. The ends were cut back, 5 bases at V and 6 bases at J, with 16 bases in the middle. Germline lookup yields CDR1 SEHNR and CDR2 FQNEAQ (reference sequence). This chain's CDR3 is CASSPLEGENGYTF. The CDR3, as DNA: TGTGCCAGCAGCCCTCTAGAGGGGGAGAATGGCTACACCTTC.

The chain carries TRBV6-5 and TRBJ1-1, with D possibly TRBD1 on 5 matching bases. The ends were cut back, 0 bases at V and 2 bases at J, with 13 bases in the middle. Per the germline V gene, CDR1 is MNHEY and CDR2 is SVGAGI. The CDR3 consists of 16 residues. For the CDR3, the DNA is TGTGCCAGCAGTTACTCAGGGGCACCTTTAAACACTGAAGCTTTCTTT. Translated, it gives CASSYSGAPLNTEAFF.

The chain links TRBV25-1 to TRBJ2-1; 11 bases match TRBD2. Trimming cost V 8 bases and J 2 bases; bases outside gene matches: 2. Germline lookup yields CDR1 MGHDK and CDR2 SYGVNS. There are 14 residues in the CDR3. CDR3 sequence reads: CASGGLAAYNEQFF. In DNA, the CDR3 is TGTGCCAGCGGGGGACTAGCGGCCTACAATGAGCAGTTCTTC.

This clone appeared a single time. CDR3 sequence (DNA): TGTGCCAGCAGCCCCACACAGGGCCCCTCCTACAATGAGCAGTTCTTC. This encodes CASSPTQGPSYNEQFF. The chain recombines TRBV27 with TRBJ2-1; a weak D match, TRBD1 (6 bases). The germline V gene encodes CDR1 MNHEY and CDR2 SMNVEV (reference sequence). V was clipped by 6 bases and J by 0 bases, with 15 bases between them. This CDR3 region has 16 residues.